The 5 T cell receptor beta chains below all came from one sample that was sequenced in a study of blood T cell repertoires in COVID-19. Data came from immunoSEQ multiplex PCR; TCRdb stores just in-frame clones and leaves some out. Altogether 390,000 or so clones are present, 85% to 90% being singletons, with the ten largest covering 6.5%. The source material was peripheral blood. These receptors originate from a man aged 18 to 35 with active or convalescent COVID-19.

The chain recombines TRBV10-1 with TRBJ1-4; 8 nucleotides match TRBD1. This CDR3 is 17 amino acids long. Germline CDR1 and CDR2: WNHNN and SYGVQD (reference sequence). V dropped 2 bases and J dropped 10; count of bases not matched to a gene: 15. CDR3 nucleotides: TGCGCCAGCAGTGAGCTGAAATTAGAACAGGGGGTTGGAAAACTGTTTTTT. Its protein product is CASSELKLEQGVGKLFF.

As DNA, the CDR3 is TGTGCCAGCAGCCCACTGCAGGGGGCCACCTACGAGCAGTACTTC. It translates to CASSPLQGATYEQYF. The rearrangement joins TRBV3-1 (or the pseudogene TRBV3-2) to TRBJ2-7, with 8 positions matching TRBD1. The CDR3 is 15 amino acids. Germline CDR1 reads LGHDT; CDR2 reads YNNKEL (reference sequence). V lost 4 bases to trimming and J lost 2 bases; unmatched junction nucleotides: 7.

The chain links TRBV7-2 to TRBJ2-7; no clear D gene. This CDR3 is built from 13 residues. The V gene's germline CDR1 is SGHTA and CDR2 FQGNSA. The germline V and J ends were trimmed by 1 base and 3 bases, with 7 bases remaining between them. In DNA, the CDR3 is TGTGCCAGCAGCTTAGACACCCGCTACGAGCAGTACTTC. The encoded protein is CASSLDTRYEQYF. Looking up the rest from reference TRBV7-2 and TRBJ2-7 gives the full variable domain: GAGVSQSPSNKVTEKGKDVELRCDPISGHTALYWYRQSLGQGLEFLIYFQGNSAPDKSGLPSDRFSAERTGGSVSTLTIQRTQQEDSAVYLCASSLDTRYEQYFGPGTRLTVT.

This chain links TRBV4-2 with TRBJ2-7; 9 bases match TRBD1. V lost 4 bases to trimming and J lost 2 bases; unmatched junction nucleotides: 6. This CDR3 is built from 15 residues. The germline CDR1 and CDR2 sequences are LGHNA and YNFKEQ. The CDR3 coding sequence is TGTGCCAGCAGCCTTCGACAGGGGGAGGCCTACGAGCAGTACTTC. Its translation is CASSLRQGEAYEQYF.

The chain recombines TRBV18 with TRBJ2-1, with 13 nucleotides matching TRBD2. CDR3 length equals 16 residues. Germline assignment: CDR1 KGHSH and CDR2 LQKENI. With 6 bases clipped from V and 7 bases from J, the junction kept 9 bases outside the gene matches. CDR3 DNA: TGTGCCAGCTCGACAGGACTAGCGGGAGACTTGAATGAGCAGTTCTTC. This encodes CASSTGLAGDLNEQFF.